Listed below are T cell receptor beta chains from one sample, sequenced in a study of OX40 agonist ivuxolimab in advanced cancers. Data came from immunoSEQ multiplex PCR; TCRdb stores just in-frame clones and leaves some out. Of 75,000 to 95,000 clones listed, roughly nine tenths are singletons. This specimen consisted of CD4+ or CD8+ T cells sorted from blood, obtained in a trial of the OX40 agonist ivuxolimab. The receptors stem from an adult with an advanced solid tumor such as melanoma, head and neck, liver or kidney cancer. Each CDR3 is given with its conserved first and last residue. The D gene is left open where the match is weak. Where a row states a size, it is once, few, many or the class of an expanded clone; other rows omit it.

size: NA
V: TRBV16
J: TRBJ2-5
D: NA
DNA: TGTGCCAGCAGCCGGGAAGAGACCCAGTACTTC
CDR3: CASSREETQYF

size: NA
V: TRBV28
J: TRBJ1-5
D: TRBD1
DNA: TGTGCCAGCAGTCCCGGGACAGGGGCCCAGCCCCAGCATTTT
CDR3: CASSPGTGAQPQHF

size: once
V: TRBV5-1
J: TRBJ2-7
D: NA
DNA: TGCGCCAGCAGCTTGACAGCCCCCTACGAGCAGTACTTC
CDR3: CASSLTAPYEQYF

size: few
V: TRBV29-1
J: TRBJ2-1
D: NA
DNA: TGCAGCGTGGCCCATAACAATGAGCAGTTCTTC
CDR3: CSVAHNNEQFF

size: NA
V: TRBV2
J: TRBJ1-5
D: NA
DNA: TGTGCCAGCAGTGAATGGGGGGGCTCCAATCAGCCCCAGCATTTT
CDR3: CASSEWGGSNQPQHF

size: few
V: TRBV18
J: TRBJ1-2
D: NA
DNA: TGTGCCAGCTCACCAGGGATCGGGGTCGGTAACTATGGCTACACCTTC
CDR3: CASSPGIGVGNYGYTF

size: NA
V: TRBV6-6
J: TRBJ1-3
D: NA
DNA: TGTGCCAGCAGTTACAAGTCGGAGCACACCATATATTTT
CDR3: CASSYKSEHTIYF

size: NA
V: TRBV11-2
J: TRBJ2-1
D: NA
DNA: TGTGCCAGCAGCTTGGCAACGGGGCTGGTCTTC
CDR3: CASSLATGLVF

size: NA
V: TRBV9
J: TRBJ2-3
D: NA
DNA: TGTGCCAGCAGCGTAAGGGGTCGCGCAGATACGCAGTATTTT
CDR3: CASSVRGRADTQYF

size: few
V: TRBV6-6
J: TRBJ1-6
D: NA
DNA: TGTGCCAGTGCTCCGGGTAATTCACCCCTCCACTTT
CDR3: CASAPGNSPLHF

size: NA
V: TRBV4-1
J: TRBJ2-1
D: TRBD2
DNA: TGCGCCAGCAGCCCTCTAGGACTAGCGACCTACAATGAGCAGTTCTTC
CDR3: CASSPLGLATYNEQFF

size: NA
V: TRBV7-6
J: TRBJ2-5
D: NA
DNA: TGTGCCAGCAGCCAGGGGGGACAAGAGACCCAGTACTTC
CDR3: CASSQGGQETQYF

size: NA
V: TRBV11-2
J: TRBJ2-7
D: NA
DNA: TGTGCCAGCAGGCGGAACTACAGGGACTCCCACGAGCAGTACTTC
CDR3: CASRRNYRDSHEQYF

size: NA
V: TRBV4-1
J: TRBJ2-3
D: TRBD2
DNA: TGCGCCAGCAGCCAATCTCTTCTAGCGGGGGGGGCAGATACGCAGTATTTT
CDR3: CASSQSLLAGGADTQYF

size: NA
V: TRBV11-2
J: TRBJ2-3
D: NA
DNA: TGTGCCAGCAGCTTAGGCCGGGGGATGGGAGATACGCAGTATTTT
CDR3: CASSLGRGMGDTQYF

size: NA
V: TRBV19
J: TRBJ2-3
D: TRBD1
DNA: TGTGCCAGTAGCCTGGACAGGAGATCAGATACGCAGTATTTT
CDR3: CASSLDRRSDTQYF

size: NA
V: TRBV6-6
J: TRBJ2-5
D: TRBD1
DNA: TGTGCCAGCAGTTGGGGACAGGGTAGAGGAGAGACCCAGTACTTC
CDR3: CASSWGQGRGETQYF

size: NA
V: TRBV19
J: TRBJ2-2
D: TRBD2
DNA: TGTGCCAGTAGTATAGAGGGACTAGCGGGGAACACCGGGGAGCTGTTTTTT
CDR3: CASSIEGLAGNTGELFF

size: NA
V: TRBV5-1
J: TRBJ2-7
D: NA
DNA: TGCGCCAGCAGCTTGGCCCAGGGAAACGAGCAGTACTTC
CDR3: CASSLAQGNEQYF

size: NA
V: TRBV2
J: TRBJ2-7
D: NA
DNA: TGTGCCAGCAGTGGGGAGTACGAGCAGTACTTC
CDR3: CASSGEYEQYF

size: NA
V: TRBV5-1
J: TRBJ2-1
D: TRBD1
DNA: TGCGCCAGCAGTTGGACAGGGTTCAATGAGCAGTTCTTC
CDR3: CASSWTGFNEQFF

size: NA
V: TRBV6-5
J: TRBJ1-3
D: NA
DNA: TGTGCCAGCAGTAACCGACTCGCTGGAAACACCATATATTTT
CDR3: CASSNRLAGNTIYF

size: NA
V: TRBV5-1
J: TRBJ2-5
D: NA
DNA: TGCGCCAGCAGCTGGACAGCGCAAGAGACCCAGTACTTC
CDR3: CASSWTAQETQYF

size: NA
V: TRBV5-1
J: TRBJ1-1
D: TRBD1
DNA: TGCGCCAGCAGCTTGGACAGGGGTAATACTGAAGCTTTCTTT
CDR3: CASSLDRGNTEAFF

size: NA
V: TRBV14
J: TRBJ2-1
D: NA
DNA: TGTGCCAGCAGCCAAGTAACGTTCTTGGGTGGGCAGTTCTTC
CDR3: CASSQVTFLGGQFF

size: NA
V: TRBV9
J: TRBJ2-3
D: TRBD2
DNA: TGTGCCAGCAGCGTATCAGCTAGCGGGAGGGCCGGTGATACGCAGTATTTT
CDR3: CASSVSASGRAGDTQYF

size: NA
V: TRBV5-1
J: TRBJ2-6
D: TRBD1
DNA: TGCGCCAGCAGCTTGCCAGGGGGCGCGGGGGCCAACGTCCTGACTTTC
CDR3: CASSLPGGAGANVLTF

size: NA
V: TRBV5-1
J: TRBJ2-1
D: NA
DNA: TGCGCCAGCTCCCTGGCCCTCCCGCTATCTGAGCAGTTCTTC
CDR3: CASSLALPLSEQFF

size: NA
V: TRBV18
J: TRBJ2-5
D: NA
DNA: TGTGCCAGCTCGCCGGGACTGTTACAAGAGACCCAGTACTTC
CDR3: CASSPGLLQETQYF

size: once
V: TRBV6-6
J: TRBJ1-2
D: NA
DNA: TGTGCCAGCAGTTACGGAGGAGGGGATGGCTACACCTTC
CDR3: CASSYGGGDGYTF

size: once
V: TRBV10-2
J: TRBJ2-5
D: NA
DNA: TGCGCCAGCAGGGAGGGGGCGGGAGAGACCCAGTACTTC
CDR3: CASREGAGETQYF

size: NA
V: TRBV18
J: TRBJ1-2
D: TRBD1
DNA: TGTGCCAGCTCACCACCTCAGGGGGGCAACTATGGCTACACCTTC
CDR3: CASSPPQGGNYGYTF

size: NA
V: TRBV5-1
J: TRBJ2-5
D: TRBD2
DNA: TGCGCCAGCAGCTTTAGCGGGGGGGGAGAGACCCAGTACTTC
CDR3: CASSFSGGGETQYF

size: few
V: TRBV5-1
J: TRBJ1-1
D: NA
DNA: TGCGCCAGCAGCTTCAGGGGCGGCACTGAAGCTTTCTTT
CDR3: CASSFRGGTEAFF

size: NA
V: TRBV27
J: TRBJ2-2
D: NA
DNA: TGTGCCAGCAGTTTATCCCGAGCGCTCCTGAACACCGGGGAGCTGTTTTTT
CDR3: CASSLSRALLNTGELFF

size: once
V: TRBV18
J: TRBJ1-2
D: NA
DNA: TGTGCCAGCTCACCAGGGGGTCTAGCGGGCCATGGCTACACCTTC
CDR3: CASSPGGLAGHGYTF